This TCR beta chain was sequenced during a study of human T cells and chemical hapten exposure. For the study at large: TCR yield per sample varied, mainly due to pooled library volumes. Study results and limitations: Unchanged with DPC sensitization were TCRs above 1 in 1000 frequency.

This clonotype appeared many times. Its antigen is not identified. CDR3 length: 16 residues. V dropped 0 bases and J dropped 5 bases, with 16 bases sitting between them. The germline V gene has CDR1 LGHNA and CDR2 YSLEER. It was the library that attached unique molecular identifiers to individual cDNA molecules. Authors' methods: Samples ranged from 23,224 to 690,600 TCRs, with a median of approximately 90,000. MiXCR was run by TCRdb on the RACE reads, yielding one entry per CDR3 protein. The V and J calls were determined by TCRdb, not by the authors. The data show some 81,000 distinct CDR3 sequences, with roughly 7.9% seen just once and about 1.8% held by the top ten. Time point described: healthy volunteer bleed at 6 weeks. The authors extracted total RNA from unfractionated whole blood.

Material: whole blood. The rearrangement uses TRBV4-3 and TRBJ1-1, with no clear D. This sequence originates from a female donor in good health. Some clones in this sample may be carry-over from other donors' samples. The CDR3 DNA sequence: TGCGCCAGCAGCCAAGAAGCAGGTGAGAAGAGGACTGAAGCTTTCTTT. It codes for CASSQEAGEKRTEAFF.